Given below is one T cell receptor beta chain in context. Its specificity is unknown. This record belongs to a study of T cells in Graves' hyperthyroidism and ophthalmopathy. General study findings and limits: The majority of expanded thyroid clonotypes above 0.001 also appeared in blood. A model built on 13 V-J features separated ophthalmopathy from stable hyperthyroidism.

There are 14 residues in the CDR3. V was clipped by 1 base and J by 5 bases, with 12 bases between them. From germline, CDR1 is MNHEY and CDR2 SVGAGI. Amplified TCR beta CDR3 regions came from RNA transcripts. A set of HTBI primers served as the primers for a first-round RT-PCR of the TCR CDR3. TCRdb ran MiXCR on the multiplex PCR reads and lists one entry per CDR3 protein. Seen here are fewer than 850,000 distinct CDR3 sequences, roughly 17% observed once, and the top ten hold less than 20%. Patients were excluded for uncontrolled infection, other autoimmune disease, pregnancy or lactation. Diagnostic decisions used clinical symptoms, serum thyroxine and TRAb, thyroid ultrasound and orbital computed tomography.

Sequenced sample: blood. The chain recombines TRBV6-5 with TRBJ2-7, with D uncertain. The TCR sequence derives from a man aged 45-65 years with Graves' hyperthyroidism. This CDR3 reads CASSYFGRGDEQYF. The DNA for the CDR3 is TGTGCCAGCAGTTACTTCGGTAGAGGAGACGAGCAGTACTTC.